This T cell receptor beta chain is from a study of CD8+ T cells in alopecia areata. Overall study: Those patients who were treated received oral tofacitinib, which was given at 5 to 10 mg twice daily for moderate-to-severe alopecia areata. Study-wide points: Many of the expanded lesional clones endured in scalp and blood while on tofacitinib. Affected lesional scalp, above all in alopecia totalis/universalis, was more clonal than normal scalp.

The sample's treatment: oral pan-JAK inhibitor, 5-10 mg twice daily. cDNA serving as the sequencing template came from extracted, reverse transcribed RNA. Some clones are missing from TCRdb's copy, which holds only in-frame ones; the method was immunoSEQ multiplex PCR. Counted here are 100,000 to 120,000 clones, 56% occurring once; the ten biggest clones make up about 3.7%. Germline V gene data show CDR1 as SGHDN and CDR2 as FVKESK. There are 17 residues in the CDR3. The J segment lost 7 bases and the V segment lost 1 base, leaving 14 bases of the junction unmatched. A note on this clone: Its antigen is currently unknown.

This sequence was found in a human donor with alopecia areata. V gene TRBV14 combines with J gene TRBJ2-5; 8 bases fit TRBD1. Material: CD4+ T cells sorted from blood, obtained at week 24, from a patient treated with tofacitinib. Here the CDR3 reads CASSQGLAWTGPMTQYF. CDR3 sequence (DNA): TGTGCCAGCAGCCAAGGCCTCGCCTGGACAGGGCCGATGACCCAGTACTTC.